This T cell receptor beta chain was retrieved from a study of blood T cells in healthy people across ages. Trimming removed 10 bases at V and 1 base at J, with 8 bases between. The CDR3 is made up of 12 amino acids. CDR1 MNHNY and CDR2 SVGAGI come from the germline V gene (reference sequence). Primed by a sample-barcoded 5' primer and a J-beta primer mix, a second PCR proceeded for about 6 to 12 cycles. TCRdb ran MiXCR on the 5' RACE reads and lists one entry per CDR3 protein. The sample lists roughly 1,300,000 distinct CDR3 sequences, around 55% occurring once. Study-level points and caveats: It was found that TCR beta diversity correlated strongly with the percentage of naive T cells.

Comment on this clonotype: As yet, its antigen is unknown.

The genes are TRBV6-6 and TRBJ2-1; D is undetermined. This TCR was recovered from a man younger than 35 in good health. Source material: blood. The CDR3 DNA follows: TGTGCCACCTCCGGGTCCTACAATGAGCAGTTCTTC. The encoded protein is CATSGSYNEQFF.